This T cell receptor (beta chain) was recovered during a study of response to subunit inactivated influenza vaccine. Findings of the study overall: It was the authors' suggestion that each seasonal influenza vaccination recruits few new T cells.

The CDR3 runs 16 residues. Losses at the gene ends were 1 base for V and 5 bases for J; bases not matched to a gene: 7. Germline V gene data show CDR1 as LGHNA and CDR2 as YSLEER. As for this clonotype: Its antigen is as yet unknown.

TCRdb reprocessed the RT-PCR reads via MiXCR and lists one record per CDR3 protein. The table shows a few hundred thousand distinct CDR3 sequences, with roughly 15% occurring only once. The specimen comprised PBMCs from blood, sampled roughly 13 days after vaccination. The sequence came from a man between 45 and 60 years old who received an inactivated influenza vaccine. The chain is built from TRBV4-3 and TRBJ2-5; 10 bases are a match to TRBD1. The CDR3 loop reads CASSQAWDRGRETQYF. As DNA, the CDR3 is TGCGCCAGCAGCCAAGCCTGGGACAGGGGACGGGAGACCCAGTACTTC.